The 16 T cell receptor beta chains below all came from one sample that was sequenced in a study of beta chain features in type 1 diabetes. What was sequenced were expressed TCRB transcripts, since all of the isolated RNA had been reverse transcribed. Some clones are missing from TCRdb's copy, which holds only in-frame ones; the method was immunoSEQ multiplex PCR. In the table there are 250,000 to 350,000 clones, 13% to 15% of which are singletons. General study results and limits: Researchers report that Type 1 diabetes patients had moderately but significantly shorter TCRB CDR3s across all four CD4+ subsets.

No antigen is known for these receptors. The material sequenced was naive CD4+ T cells from blood. These receptors were obtained from a man younger than 40 with type 1 diabetes.

The chain is built from TRBV6-5 and TRBJ2-7, with TRBD2 identical over 8 bases. The CDR3 runs 14 residues. Looked up from germline, CDR1 is MNHEY and CDR2 is SVGAGI. V shed 7 bases and J 1 base; nucleotides not matched to a gene: 6. The CDR3 protein is CASKGGGLSYEQYF. As DNA, the CDR3 is TGTGCCAGCAAGGGCGGGGGGCTATCCTACGAGCAGTACTTC.

The chain joins TRBV18 to TRBJ2-1; 10 positions match TRBD2. The CDR3 has 15 residues. V lost 6 bases, J lost 5 bases, and 7 bases stayed unmatched. Germline V gene data show CDR1 as KGHSH and CDR2 as LQKENI. The CDR3 sequence is CASSPGLAADNEQFF. The CDR3, as DNA: TGTGCCAGCTCGCCCGGACTAGCGGCTGACAATGAGCAGTTCTTC.

The chain uses TRBV16 and TRBJ2-7; TRBD2 aligns across 12 bases. This CDR3 has 15 amino acids. Germline-derived CDR1 and CDR2 are KGHSY and FQNENV. With V trimmed by 2 bases and J by 5 bases, 4 bases remained unmatched. The CDR3 DNA follows: TGTGCCAGCAGCCAACTAGCGGGAGGGCGGAACGAGCAGTACTTC. Its translation: CASSQLAGGRNEQYF.

This clone appeared a few times. The V and J genes are TRBV23-1 and TRBJ2-7, with 12 bases identical to TRBD2. TRBV23-1 is recorded as an ORF, its role being uncertain. The CDR3 is made up of 17 amino acids. V shed 0 bases, J shed 7 bases, and the junction held 10 bases outside the gene matches. In DNA form, the CDR3 reads TGCGCCAGCAGTCAATCTTTGGGCACTAGCGGGAGGCGGGAGCAGTACTTC. Translating gives CASSQSLGTSGRREQYF.

A word on this clone: The same CDR3 also results from other DNA sequences found in this sample. The chain links TRBV20-1 to TRBJ2-1, with no clear D. In germline, CDR1 is DFQATT, CDR2 SNEGSKA (reference sequence). The germline V and J ends were trimmed by 1 base and 10 bases, with 8 bases remaining between them. The CDR3 spans 11 residues. Written as DNA, the CDR3 is TGCAGTGCTAGAGGTAGAAACGAGCAGTTCTTC. It translates to CSARGRNEQFF.

The chain carries TRBV5-4 and TRBJ2-1; 15 nucleotides match TRBD2. V lost 3 bases and J lost 1; bases outside the gene matches: 11. Germline V lookup: CDR1 SGHNT, CDR2 YYREEE (reference sequence). CDR3 length: 20 residues. The CDR3 is CASSYTGWTSGRGSYNEQFF. As DNA, the CDR3 is TGTGCCAGCAGCTATACCGGTTGGACTAGCGGGAGGGGGTCCTACAATGAGCAGTTCTTC.

The sample holds a few counts of this clone. This sequence joins TRBV5-1 and TRBJ2-3, with D possibly TRBD2 on 5 matching bases. The CDR3 sequence is 14 residues long. Germline V gene sequence: CDR1 SGHRS, CDR2 YFSETQ. The ends were cut back, 4 bases at V and 6 bases at J, with 15 bases in the middle. Written as DNA, the CDR3 is TGCGCCAGCAGCCCGGGAACGTCCATGGATACGCAGTATTTT. This gives the protein CASSPGTSMDTQYF.

In its sample, this clone was seen a few times. The chain couples TRBV7-9 to TRBJ1-2; 8 nucleotides match TRBD1. The CDR3 has 16 residues. The V gene end was trimmed by 5 bases and the J gene end by 3 bases; junction bases not matched to a gene: 11. Germline V gene lookup returns CDR1 SEHNR and CDR2 FQNEAQ (reference sequence). CDR3 nucleotide sequence: TGTGCCAGCAGCCGCCTGCGCGACAGGGGAGACTATGGCTACACCTTC. Protein product: CASSRLRDRGDYGYTF.

This chain uses TRBV28 with TRBJ2-1, with 7 positions matching TRBD2. The length of the CDR3 is 13 residues. J was trimmed by 12 bases and V by 7 bases; bases with no gene match: 12. Germline values: CDR1 MDHEN, CDR2 SYDVKM. The CDR3 here is CASMSGAREAQFF. CDR3 DNA: TGTGCCAGCATGAGCGGGGCACGAGAAGCGCAGTTCTTC. Full variable domain (outside the CDR3, taken from reference TRBV28 and TRBJ2-1): DVKVTQSSRYLVKRTGEKVFLECVQDMDHENMFWYRQDPGLGLRLIYFSYDVKMKEKGDIPEGYSVSREKKERFSLILESASTNQTSMYLCASMSGAREAQFFGPGTRLTVL.

The table lists this clone with a count of one. The chain joins TRBV6-5 to TRBJ2-4, with 9 bases aligning to TRBD2. CDR1 and CDR2 from the germline V gene are MNHEY and SVGAGI. The junction had 2 bases not matched to a gene; V was cut back by 6 bases and J by 5 bases. This CDR3 is built from 13 residues. CDR3 sequence (DNA): TGTGCCAGCAGGCGGGGGGGCGAAAACATTCAGTACTTC. Its translation: CASRRGGENIQYF.

The chain has TRBV28 and TRBJ1-1; D uncertain. V shed 6 bases and J shed 4 bases, with 9 bases lying between them. The V gene's germline CDR1 is MDHEN and CDR2 SYDVKM. The length of the CDR3 is 12 residues. The CDR3 here is CASRLRGTEAFF. The CDR3 bases are TGTGCCAGCAGGCTTAGAGGCACTGAAGCTTTCTTT.

CDR3 in DNA: TGTGCCAGCAGTGACCCTGGGGCAGGGGCAGGGGATGAGCAGTTCTTC. It codes for CASSDPGAGAGDEQFF. The rearrangement links TRBV25-1 to TRBJ2-1; D might be TRBD1 (6 bases). This CDR3 is 16 amino acids long. CDR1 is MGHDK and CDR2 is SYGVNS in the germline V gene. Between the trimmed V and J ends, which lost 3 bases and 8 bases, there was a span of 20 bases.

The CDR3 sequence is CASSVTSESYEQYF. The CDR3 coding sequence is TGTGCCAGCAGCGTAACTAGCGAATCCTACGAGCAGTACTTC. V and J are TRBV9 and TRBJ2-7; 7 bases map to TRBD2. This CDR3 comprises 14 residues. Germline CDR1 and CDR2: SGDLS and YYNGEE. Losses at the gene ends were 1 base for V and 1 base for J; bases not matched to a gene: 2.

This clone showed up just a few times. The J gene is TRBJ1-5, the V gene TRBV15; D unresolved. Germline V gene data show CDR1 as LNHNV and CDR2 as YYDKDF (reference sequence). V was clipped by 2 bases and J by 0 bases, with 11 bases between them. This CDR3 is 16 amino acids long. As DNA, the CDR3 is TGTGCCACCAGCAGACTCGGTGTGTATAGCAATCAGCCCCAGCATTTT. Translated: CATSRLGVYSNQPQHF.

The table lists this clone with a few counts. The chain joins TRBV7-9 to TRBJ2-7, with a tentative D call TRBD1 (6 bases). V was clipped by 7 bases and J by 6 bases, with 13 bases between them. The CDR3 is made up of 12 amino acids. In germline, CDR1 is SEHNR, CDR2 FQNEAQ (reference sequence). The CDR3 reads CASNRQDGEQYF. CDR3 DNA sequence: TGTGCCAGCAACCGACAGGACGGCGAGCAGTACTTC.

This clone turned up a few times. This chain connects TRBV5-1 to TRBJ2-1; D possibly corresponds to TRBD2 (5 bases). V was cut by 7 bases and J by 0 bases, with 11 bases left in between. From germline, CDR1 is SGHRS and CDR2 YFSETQ. This CDR3 has 14 residues. The CDR3 sequence is CASGAGSSYNEQFF. The CDR3 DNA sequence: TGCGCCAGCGGCGCGGGTAGCTCCTACAATGAGCAGTTCTTC.